This entry lists 14 T cell receptor beta chains sequenced from one sample in a study of cytomegalovirus exposure and HLA in healthy donors. PCR employed 60 Vbeta and 13 Jbeta primers. Produced via immunoSEQ multiplex PCR; TCRdb's table is partial and in-frame only. The table has 150,000 to 200,000 clones, approximately 70% seen once; the top ten hold under 2.5%. The sample taken for sequencing was PBMCs. These receptor sequences come from a human donor in good health.

The rearrangement uses TRBV30 and TRBJ1-1; 8 bases are shared with TRBD1. This CDR3 region has 14 residues. Germline V gene data show CDR1 as GTSNPN and CDR2 as SVGIG (reference sequence). Trimming cost V 4 bases and J 9 bases; bases outside gene matches: 13. The CDR3 region is CAWIRGTGLRKAFF. The CDR3 bases are TGTGCCTGGATCCGAGGGACAGGCCTTAGGAAAGCTTTCTTT.

The chain employs TRBV2 and TRBJ2-3; TRBD2 agrees at 13 bases. CDR3 size: 15 residues. CDR1 is SNHLY, CDR2 FYNNEI, per germline. V lost 6 bases, J lost 4 bases, and 4 bases stayed unmatched. DNA for the CDR3: TGTGCCAGCAGACGACTAGCGGGGGGCCCAGATACGCAGTATTTT. It is translated as CASRRLAGGPDTQYF.

This sequence joins TRBV6-5 and TRBJ2-7, with D tentatively TRBD1 (6 bases). CDR3 size: 13 residues. Trimming took 10 bases from V and 3 from J, leaving 16 bases between them. CDR1 is MNHEY, CDR2 SVGAGI, per germline. This CDR3 is CATQGLQLYEQYF. The CDR3 nucleotides read TGTGCCACCCAGGGGTTACAGCTCTACGAGCAGTACTTC.

Here the CDR3 DNA reads TGTGCCAGCAGGCTCGGGAGGGACACTGAAGCTTTCTTT. Translation gives CASRLGRDTEAFF. V is TRBV2 and J is TRBJ1-1; D remains ambiguous. The CDR3 covers 13 residues. The V end lost 6 bases, the J end lost 3 bases, and 11 bases lay between the germline ends. The germline V gene encodes CDR1 SNHLY and CDR2 FYNNEI.

This chain uses TRBV2 with TRBJ1-5, with 8 bases aligning to TRBD1. Germline CDR1 SNHLY, CDR2 FYNNEI. The J segment lost 4 bases and the V segment lost 9 bases, leaving 11 bases of the junction unmatched. This CDR3 is 15 amino acids long. The CDR3, as DNA: TGTGCCAGTGAAGGGTGGACAGGGCCTAATCAGCCCCAGCATTTT. Translating gives CASEGWTGPNQPQHF.

The V gene is TRBV15, the J gene TRBJ1-2, with a weak D call TRBD1 (6 bases). The CDR3 consists of 13 residues. Trimming took off 5 bases at V and 4 bases at J, with 11 bases between the two ends. Germline CDR1 reads LNHNV; CDR2 reads YYDKDF (reference sequence). CDR3 in amino acids: CATSEGHLYGYTF. The CDR3 DNA follows: TGTGCCACCAGCGAGGGACATCTCTATGGCTACACCTTC.

The V and J genes are TRBV5-6 and TRBJ2-7; TRBD1 matches 8 bases. This CDR3 is built from 16 residues. Trimming took 4 bases from V and 1 from J; bases not matched to a gene: 10. The V gene's germline CDR1 is SGHDT and CDR2 YYEEEE. The CDR3 reads CASSRIRGPYSYEQYF. In DNA, the CDR3 is TGTGCCAGCAGCAGGATCAGGGGGCCCTATTCCTACGAGCAGTACTTC.

The chain has TRBV7-6 and TRBJ2-7; the D gene is possibly TRBD1 (5 bases). V was shortened by 1 base and J by 6 bases, with 16 bases between the two germline ends. This CDR3 has 15 residues. Germline V gene sequence: CDR1 SGHVS, CDR2 FNYEAQ. The CDR3 DNA reads as TGTGCCAGCAGCTTAGAGGTAGCATCAAGGGGCGAGCAGTACTTC. Protein sequence: CASSLEVASRGEQYF.

The chain recombines TRBV5-6 with TRBJ2-1; maybe TRBD2 (6 bases). Germline loops: CDR1 SGHDT, CDR2 YYEEEE. The V and J ends lost 4 bases and 9 bases respectively, with 11 bases between them. The CDR3 runs to 12 residues. CDR3: CASSRRGREQFF. In nucleotides, the CDR3 is TGTGCCAGCAGCCGGAGGGGCCGTGAGCAGTTCTTC.

This clone was seen more than once but under ten times. The rearrangement links TRBV30 to TRBJ1-5; maybe TRBD1 (6 bases). The CDR3 loop spans 15 amino acids. V was shortened by 4 bases and J by 2 bases, with 15 bases between the two germline ends. Germline CDR1 is GTSNPN and CDR2 is SVGIG (reference sequence). The CDR3 nucleotides are TGTGCCTGGACGAGGACGACAGGCCGCAATCAGCCCCAGCATTTT. Translation gives CAWTRTTGRNQPQHF.

The V and J genes are TRBV7-3 and TRBJ2-1; TRBD2 might be the D (7 bases). The CDR3 loop spans 16 amino acids. Germline lookup yields CDR1 SGHTA and CDR2 FQGTGA. V lost 5 bases and J lost 5, with 19 bases in between. The CDR3 here is CASSLFEGGRHNEQFF. For the CDR3, the DNA is TGTGCCAGCAGCCTCTTCGAGGGGGGGCGGCACAATGAGCAGTTCTTC.

V is TRBV5-4 and J is TRBJ1-6; possibly TRBD1 for D (5 bases). Trimming removed 3 bases from V and 5 bases from J, with 12 bases in between. CDR1 and CDR2 (germline): SGHNT, YYREEE (reference sequence). This CDR3 comprises 15 residues. DNA for the CDR3: TGTGCCAGCAGCTCCCCCGGGGGGGATAATTCACCCCTCCACTTT. Translation: CASSSPGGDNSPLHF.

V and J are TRBV7-9 and TRBJ2-5, with 11 bases matching TRBD1. Near its end, the DNA agrees better with TRBJ2-7, so the J call may be wrong. This CDR3 region has 17 residues. Germline V gene sequence: CDR1 SEHNR, CDR2 FQNEAQ (reference sequence). As DNA, the CDR3 is TGTGCCAGCAGCCCTTGGGGACAGGGGGGGTCCAGCTACGAGCAGTACTTC. Translated: CASSPWGQGGSSYEQYF.

The chain combines TRBV6-6 with TRBJ2-2, with D perhaps TRBD2 (6 bases). V was trimmed by 7 bases and J by 3 bases, leaving 12 bases between them. This CDR3 region has 14 residues. Germline values: CDR1 MNHNY, CDR2 SVGAGI (reference sequence). The CDR3 region is CASTDSGYTGELFF. The CDR3 coding sequence is TGTGCCAGCACCGATAGCGGATACACCGGGGAGCTGTTTTTT.